A selection of T cell receptor beta chains follows, all from one sample in a study of shared clonotypes between healthy human individuals. Method: immunoSEQ multiplex PCR; TCRdb's copy keeps in-frame clones and lacks some. Seen here are roughly 2 million clones, about 95% observed once, and the top ten hold 0.85% to 1.3%. Sequencing was performed on naive CD8+ T cells sorted from blood. These receptors all come from a man between 18 and 35 years old in good health. Both conserved end residues are part of each CDR3. The D gene is left open where the match is weak. Size tells how often a clone was seen (once, few, many) or the class of an expanded clone, and some rows leave it out.

D	V	size	J	CDR3	DNA
NA	TRBV15	NA	TRBJ1-1	CATSIRVDTEAFF	TGTGCCACCAGCATCCGGGTCGACACTGAAGCTTTCTTT
NA	TRBV4-1	NA	TRBJ2-2	CASSPGEGVVTGELFF	TGCGCCAGCAGCCCGGGGGAAGGGGTGGTCACCGGGGAGCTGTTTTTT
TRBD2	TRBV7-9	NA	TRBJ2-5	CASSRLNSGSTGETQYF	TGTGCCAGCAGCCGTCTAAATAGCGGGAGTACCGGAGAGACCCAGTACTTC
NA	TRBV5-6	NA	TRBJ2-7	CASSFFALGDEQYF	TGTGCCAGCAGCTTTTTTGCCTTGGGAGACGAGCAGTACTTC
NA	TRBV27	NA	TRBJ2-7	CASSLSDSSSYEQYF	TGTGCCAGCAGTTTATCGGACTCGAGCTCCTACGAGCAGTACTTC
NA	TRBV4-3	NA	TRBJ2-1	CASSQEEGTNNEQFF	TGCGCCAGCAGCCAAGAGGAGGGGACGAACAATGAGCAGTTCTTC
NA	TRBV28	NA	TRBJ1-6	CASTLFSGGSESPLHF	TGTGCCAGCACCTTATTCAGCGGGGGAAGTGAGTCACCCCTCCACTTT
TRBD1	TRBV9	NA	TRBJ1-6	CASSVDWTGSPLHF	TGTGCCAGCAGCGTAGACTGGACAGGTTCACCCCTCCACTTT
NA	TRBV28	once	TRBJ2-5	CASSQKLGAQETQYF	TGTGCCAGCAGTCAGAAACTAGGAGCCCAGGAGACCCAGTACTTC
TRBD1	TRBV29-1	NA	TRBJ2-1	CSVELGQGYNEQFF	TGCAGCGTTGAGTTGGGACAGGGGTACAATGAGCAGTTCTTC
NA	TRBV7-9	NA	TRBJ2-2	CASSLHPRDIGGELFF	TGTGCCAGCAGCTTACATCCCAGGGATATAGGCGGGGAGCTGTTTTTT
TRBD2	TRBV27	NA	TRBJ2-1	CASLGLAGGPGNEQFF	TGTGCCAGCTTGGGACTAGCGGGAGGGCCAGGCAATGAGCAGTTCTTC
NA	TRBV5-1	once	TRBJ2-7	CASSLAGGSDPYF	TGCGCCAGCAGCTTGGCGGGGGGCTCCGACCCATACTTC
TRBD2	TRBV4-1	NA	TRBJ2-5	CASSHPGTSGPPGAQYF	TGCGCCAGCAGCCACCCCGGGACTAGCGGGCCCCCTGGGGCCCAGTACTTC
NA	TRBV30	NA	TRBJ2-2	CAWSVAGGELFF	TGTGCCTGGAGTGTAGCTGGCGGGGAGCTGTTTTTT
TRBD2	TRBV27	NA	TRBJ2-5	CASRPGLAGAGSETQYF	TGTGCCAGCAGGCCGGGGCTAGCGGGGGCAGGATCGGAGACCCAGTACTTC
TRBD1	TRBV5-6	NA	TRBJ2-7	CASSPSGTGDNEQYF	TGTGCCAGCAGCCCTTCCGGGACAGGGGATAACGAGCAGTACTTC
NA	TRBV4-1	once	TRBJ1-6	CASSQTPSYSSYNSPLHF	TGCGCCAGCAGCCAAACCCCCAGCTATAGCTCCTATAATTCACCCCTCCACTTT
NA	TRBV10-3	NA	TRBJ2-3	CAISEAPVADTQYF	TGTGCCATCAGTGAGGCCCCGGTGGCAGATACGCAGTATTTT
NA	TRBV4-1	NA	TRBJ1-1	CASSQGRTEAFF	TGCGCCAGCAGCCAAGGTAGAACTGAAGCTTTCTTT
NA	TRBV4-3	NA	TRBJ1-2	CASSQDRSAAYYGYTF	TGCGCCAGCAGCCAAGATCGGTCGGCAGCCTACTATGGCTACACCTTC
NA	TRBV11-1	NA	TRBJ2-7	CASRHTGRSYEQYF	TGTGCCAGCAGACATACGGGACGGAGCTACGAGCAGTACTTC
TRBD1	TRBV9	NA	TRBJ2-7	CASSVEGQGFYEQYF	TGTGCCAGCAGCGTTGAGGGACAGGGTTTTTACGAGCAGTACTTC
NA	TRBV9	NA	TRBJ2-1	CASSVEDGGANRLYNEQFF	TGTGCCAGCAGCGTAGAGGATGGAGGGGCCAACCGCCTCTACAATGAGCAGTTCTTC
TRBD2	TRBV6-1	NA	TRBJ2-2	CASSEPPRAGEGYTGELFF	TGTGCCAGCAGTGAACCCCCCCGAGCGGGGGAAGGTTACACCGGGGAGCTGTTTTTT
TRBD2	TRBV4-1	NA	TRBJ2-7	CASSYRLAESYEQYF	TGCGCCAGCAGCTACAGACTAGCGGAGAGCTACGAGCAGTACTTC
NA	TRBV18	NA	TRBJ2-5	CASSPNQETQYF	TGTGCCAGCTCACCCAACCAAGAGACCCAGTACTTC
NA	TRBV6-1	NA	TRBJ2-3	CASSESGDIITDTQYF	TGTGCCAGCAGTGAATCGGGGGACATTATCACAGATACGCAGTATTTT
TRBD1	TRBV7-2	NA	TRBJ1-5	CASSEDTGVWQPQHF	TGTGCCAGCAGCGAAGACACAGGGGTATGGCAGCCCCAGCATTTT
NA	TRBV7-9	NA	TRBJ2-3	CASSLSYGTGPFGDTQYF	TGTGCCAGCAGCTTAAGTTACGGGACTGGACCCTTCGGAGATACGCAGTATTTT
NA	TRBV5-4	NA	TRBJ2-7	CASSPTGASEQYF	TGTGCCAGCAGCCCGACTGGGGCGTCCGAGCAGTACTTC
NA	TRBV4-3	NA	TRBJ1-6	CASSQTPTGVYNSPLHF	TGCGCCAGCAGCCAAACTCCGACAGGTGTCTATAATTCACCCCTCCACTTT
NA	TRBV4-1	NA	TRBJ2-5	CASSHPLGETQYF	TGCGCCAGCAGCCACCCTCTGGGGGAGACCCAGTACTTC
TRBD1	TRBV4-1	NA	TRBJ2-7	CASSQYGTGNYEQYF	TGCGCCAGCAGCCAATATGGGACAGGGAATTACGAGCAGTACTTC
NA	TRBV6-5	NA	TRBJ1-4	CASSYSYGEKLFF	TGTGCCAGCAGTTACTCGTACGGGGAAAAACTGTTTTTT
NA	TRBV6-5	once	TRBJ2-2	CASSSGSGELFF	TGTGCCAGCAGTTCCGGTTCTGGGGAGCTGTTTTTT
NA	TRBV6-1	NA	TRBJ1-5	CASSTGSFQHF	TGTGCCAGCAGTACAGGATCTTTCCAGCATTTT
TRBD2	TRBV5-1	NA	TRBJ2-5	CASSLGLAGGQETQYF	TGCGCCAGCAGCTTGGGACTAGCGGGGGGGCAAGAGACCCAGTACTTC
NA	TRBV5-4	NA	TRBJ2-2	CASSWGTGGELFF	TGTGCCAGCAGCTGGGGCACAGGCGGGGAGCTGTTTTTT
NA	TRBV12-5	NA	TRBJ1-1	CASGLAERRFEAFF	TGTGCTAGTGGTTTGGCTGAACGGAGATTTGAAGCTTTCTTT
NA	TRBV27	NA	TRBJ2-7	CASSLVGGPYEQYF	TGTGCCAGCAGTTTAGTAGGGGGGCCCTACGAGCAGTACTTC
TRBD1	TRBV6-1	NA	TRBJ2-3	CASSVWLAGTGLTDTQYF	TGTGCCAGCAGTGTGTGGTTGGCCGGGACAGGTCTGACAGATACGCAGTATTTT
TRBD1	TRBV11-2	NA	TRBJ2-7	CASSQEGTGWSEQYF	TGTGCCAGCAGCCAGGAGGGGACAGGGTGGAGCGAGCAGTACTTC